This TCR beta chain is from a study of shared clonotypes between healthy human individuals. The data were produced by immunoSEQ multiplex PCR, yet TCRdb's version contains in-frame clones alone and is incomplete. The sample includes 450,000 to 500,000 clones, around 85% of them seen just once. This CDR3 is built from 14 residues. Germline V gives CDR1 MNHEY, CDR2 SMNVEV (reference sequence). Trimming took off 1 base at V and 3 bases at J, with 7 bases between the two ends. This sequence originates from a middle-aged woman in good health. Some clones in this sample may be carry-over from other donors' samples. Sequenced: PBMCs. This chain connects TRBV27 to TRBJ1-5; TRBD1 might be the D (5 bases). In DNA, the CDR3 is TGTGCCAGCAGTTTATGGGGACCCAATCAGCCCCAGCATTTT. Its protein is CASSLWGPNQPQHF.